The entry below gives a single T cell receptor beta chain sequence along with its context. Other DNA sequences in the same sample also yield this CDR3. The entry originates in a study of cytomegalovirus exposure and HLA in healthy donors. The primer mix had 60 Vbeta and 13 Jbeta primers. Sequenced by immunoSEQ multiplex PCR; TCRdb stores in-frame clones only, minus some. The repertoire holds around 150,000 clones, with about 74% as singletons. The germline V gene has CDR1 ENHRY and CDR2 SYGVKD. This CDR3 has 16 residues. The V and J ends lost 4 bases and 4 bases, in that order; junction bases with no gene match: 2.

The receptor comes from a woman between 40 and 50 years old in good health and CMV-seronegative. V and J are TRBV10-3 and TRBJ2-1, with 15 bases matching TRBD2. Sequenced sample: PBMCs. CDR3 bases: TGTGCCATCAGTGGGACTAGCGGGGGGGCGTACAATGAGCAGTTCTTC. As protein: CAISGTSGGAYNEQFF.